Listed below are T cell receptor beta chains from one sample, sequenced in a study of cytomegalovirus exposure and HLA in healthy donors. The data were produced by immunoSEQ multiplex PCR, yet TCRdb's version contains in-frame clones alone and is incomplete. The sample has 130,000 or so clones; nearly 90% are singletons. Sequenced: PBMCs. These receptors all come from a man aged 25-45 years in good health and CMV-seronegative. Each CDR3 is given with its conserved first and last residue. D genes are given only for firm matches. Rows give clone size only sometimes, using once, few, many, or a class for an expanded clone.

d_gene: -
abundance: -
j_gene: TRBJ2-7
v_gene: TRBV19
CDR3aa: CASSPSRGYSYEQYF
CDR3nt: TGTGCCAGTAGTCCCTCCAGGGGTTACTCCTACGAGCAGTACTTC

d_gene: -
abundance: -
j_gene: TRBJ1-1
v_gene: TRBV5-1
CDR3aa: CASKGAGPEAFF
CDR3nt: TGCGCCAGCAAGGGCGCGGGCCCTGAAGCTTTCTTT

d_gene: TRBD2
abundance: -
j_gene: TRBJ2-7
v_gene: TRBV19
CDR3aa: CASSTPGLAGVYEQYF
CDR3nt: TGTGCCAGTAGTACCCCAGGACTAGCGGGGGTGTACGAGCAGTACTTC

d_gene: -
abundance: -
j_gene: TRBJ2-2
v_gene: TRBV27
CDR3aa: CASSLMAPNTGELFF
CDR3nt: TGTGCCAGCAGTTTGATGGCACCCAACACCGGGGAGCTGTTTTTT

d_gene: -
abundance: -
j_gene: TRBJ2-2
v_gene: TRBV7-3
CDR3aa: CASSLGLTNTGELFF
CDR3nt: TGTGCCAGCAGCCTAGGACTGACTAACACCGGGGAGCTGTTTTTT

d_gene: -
abundance: -
j_gene: TRBJ2-7
v_gene: TRBV7-8
CDR3aa: CASSFRSGPLYYEQYF
CDR3nt: TGTGCCAGCAGCTTTAGGTCAGGGCCCCTTTACTACGAGCAGTACTTC

d_gene: -
abundance: -
j_gene: TRBJ1-5
v_gene: TRBV2
CDR3aa: CASERGDYSNQPQHF
CDR3nt: TGTGCCAGCGAGCGGGGAGACTATAGCAATCAGCCCCAGCATTTT

d_gene: TRBD1
abundance: -
j_gene: TRBJ2-7
v_gene: TRBV14
CDR3aa: CASSQPGQGAHEQYF
CDR3nt: TGTGCCAGCAGCCAACCGGGACAGGGGGCCCACGAGCAGTACTTC

d_gene: -
abundance: -
j_gene: TRBJ1-1
v_gene: TRBV4-2
CDR3aa: CASSQDTWGAATEAFF
CDR3nt: TGTGCCAGCAGCCAAGATACCTGGGGCGCGGCCACTGAAGCTTTCTTT

d_gene: -
abundance: -
j_gene: TRBJ1-2
v_gene: TRBV4-3
CDR3aa: CASSPDGLAAKAPPWGYTF
CDR3nt: TGCGCCAGCAGCCCCGATGGACTTGCCGCTAAGGCACCTCCCTGGGGCTACACCTTC

d_gene: -
abundance: -
j_gene: TRBJ2-2
v_gene: TRBV27
CDR3aa: CASRELVGTGELFF
CDR3nt: TGTGCCAGCAGGGAGTTGGTAGGCACCGGGGAGCTGTTTTTT

d_gene: -
abundance: -
j_gene: TRBJ1-1
v_gene: TRBV7-8
CDR3aa: CASSSSYEAFF
CDR3nt: TGTGCCAGCAGCTCCTCTTATGAAGCTTTCTTT

d_gene: TRBD1
abundance: -
j_gene: TRBJ1-5
v_gene: TRBV27
CDR3aa: CASSFGVFRTGELPQHF
CDR3nt: TGTGCCAGCAGTTTCGGTGTTTTTAGGACAGGTGAGCTGCCCCAGCATTTT

d_gene: TRBD1
abundance: -
j_gene: TRBJ2-7
v_gene: TRBV6-6
CDR3aa: CASSQANRGFYEQYF
CDR3nt: TGTGCCAGCAGTCAGGCCAACAGGGGATTCTACGAGCAGTACTTC

d_gene: -
abundance: -
j_gene: TRBJ2-1
v_gene: TRBV6-5
CDR3aa: CASNLRGAYNEQFF
CDR3nt: TGTGCCAGCAACCTCAGGGGAGCCTACAATGAGCAGTTCTTC

d_gene: -
abundance: once
j_gene: TRBJ2-2
v_gene: TRBV7-9
CDR3aa: CASSLRAQTRVNTGELFF
CDR3nt: TGTGCCAGCAGCTTACGGGCCCAAACTAGAGTTAACACCGGGGAGCTGTTTTTT

d_gene: -
abundance: -
j_gene: TRBJ2-7
v_gene: TRBV4-3
CDR3aa: CASSQVRLSSGYEQYF
CDR3nt: TGCGCCAGCAGCCAGGTTCGACTGTCTTCGGGCTACGAGCAGTACTTC

d_gene: -
abundance: -
j_gene: TRBJ1-1
v_gene: TRBV15
CDR3aa: CATSRRRENTEAFF
CDR3nt: TGTGCCACCAGCAGGAGACGGGAGAACACTGAAGCTTTCTTT

d_gene: -
abundance: -
j_gene: TRBJ1-3
v_gene: TRBV4-1
CDR3aa: CASSQGGDGNTIYF
CDR3nt: TGCGCCAGCAGCCAAGGGGGGGATGGAAACACCATATATTTT

d_gene: -
abundance: -
j_gene: TRBJ1-6
v_gene: TRBV7-2
CDR3aa: CASSLVGGLGSPLHF
CDR3nt: TGTGCCAGCAGCTTAGTTGGAGGGCTGGGTTCACCCCTCCACTTT

d_gene: -
abundance: once
j_gene: TRBJ2-7
v_gene: TRBV6-1
CDR3aa: CASSLPSLNEQYF
CDR3nt: TGTGCCAGCAGCCTCCCCTCCCTAAACGAGCAGTACTTC

d_gene: -
abundance: once
j_gene: TRBJ1-1
v_gene: TRBV13
CDR3aa: CASSLRQGIAFF
CDR3nt: TGTGCCAGCAGCTTACGTCAGGGGATAGCTTTCTTT

d_gene: TRBD1
abundance: -
j_gene: TRBJ1-4
v_gene: TRBV6-1
CDR3aa: CASSNRGLNEKLFF
CDR3nt: TGTGCCAGCAGTAACAGGGGTCTTAATGAAAAACTGTTTTTT

d_gene: -
abundance: -
j_gene: TRBJ1-2
v_gene: TRBV7-2
CDR3aa: CASSLARTHYGYTF
CDR3nt: TGTGCCAGCAGCTTAGCCCGGACTCACTATGGCTACACCTTC

d_gene: -
abundance: -
j_gene: TRBJ2-7
v_gene: TRBV7-9
CDR3aa: CASSLAAPALEQYF
CDR3nt: TGTGCCAGCAGCTTAGCTGCCCCAGCGCTCGAGCAGTACTTC

d_gene: -
abundance: -
j_gene: TRBJ1-2
v_gene: TRBV15
CDR3aa: CATSRDLAVDYGYTF
CDR3nt: TGTGCCACCAGCAGAGATCTGGCGGTCGATTATGGCTACACCTTC

d_gene: -
abundance: -
j_gene: TRBJ2-3
v_gene: TRBV7-8
CDR3aa: CASSLAGGTRADTQYF
CDR3nt: TGTGCCAGCAGCTTAGCGGGCGGGACGCGGGCAGATACGCAGTATTTT

d_gene: TRBD1
abundance: -
j_gene: TRBJ1-2
v_gene: TRBV2
CDR3aa: CASRVGGTGYGYTF
CDR3nt: TGTGCCAGCAGGGTAGGTGGGACAGGCTATGGCTACACCTTC

d_gene: TRBD2
abundance: few
j_gene: TRBJ2-7
v_gene: TRBV10-3
CDR3aa: CAISPTSADRSGQYF
CDR3nt: TGTGCCATCAGCCCGACTAGCGCCGACCGAAGCGGGCAGTACTTC

d_gene: -
abundance: -
j_gene: TRBJ2-3
v_gene: TRBV7-9
CDR3aa: CASSGTGSGSTDTQYF
CDR3nt: TGTGCCAGCAGCGGCACAGGGTCGGGAAGCACAGATACGCAGTATTTT

d_gene: -
abundance: once
j_gene: TRBJ2-2
v_gene: TRBV7-9
CDR3aa: CASSFLYYTGELFF
CDR3nt: TGTGCCAGCAGCTTCTTATATTACACCGGGGAGCTGTTTTTT

d_gene: TRBD1
abundance: -
j_gene: TRBJ2-7
v_gene: TRBV7-9
CDR3aa: CASSSDYRGRGEQYF
CDR3nt: TGTGCCAGCAGCTCAGACTACAGGGGACGGGGCGAGCAGTACTTC

d_gene: -
abundance: -
j_gene: TRBJ1-1
v_gene: TRBV14
CDR3aa: CASSQDGTGRWNTEAFF
CDR3nt: TGTGCCAGCAGCCAAGATGGCACGGGTCGGTGGAACACTGAAGCTTTCTTT

d_gene: TRBD1
abundance: -
j_gene: TRBJ1-1
v_gene: TRBV5-1
CDR3aa: CASSLGTGFTEAFF
CDR3nt: TGCGCCAGCAGCTTGGGGACAGGGTTCACTGAAGCTTTCTTT

d_gene: TRBD1
abundance: -
j_gene: TRBJ1-5
v_gene: TRBV4-2
CDR3aa: CASSPRSDRGNQPQHF
CDR3nt: TGTGCCAGCAGCCCTAGATCGGACAGGGGCAATCAGCCCCAGCATTTT

d_gene: TRBD1
abundance: -
j_gene: TRBJ2-3
v_gene: TRBV5-4
CDR3aa: CASSLGTGSGTDTQYF
CDR3nt: TGTGCCAGCAGCTTGGGGACAGGGTCAGGCACAGATACGCAGTATTTT

d_gene: TRBD1
abundance: -
j_gene: TRBJ2-5
v_gene: TRBV25-1
CDR3aa: CASSGGQGHETQYF
CDR3nt: TGTGCCAGCAGTGGGGGACAGGGCCACGAGACCCAGTACTTC

d_gene: -
abundance: few
j_gene: TRBJ2-5
v_gene: TRBV28
CDR3aa: CASSFVGPETQYF
CDR3nt: TGTGCCAGCAGTTTCGTGGGGCCCGAGACCCAGTACTTC

d_gene: TRBD2
abundance: -
j_gene: TRBJ2-3
v_gene: TRBV19
CDR3aa: CASSSRLAGGLSTDTQYF
CDR3nt: TGTGCCAGTAGTTCCCGACTAGCGGGGGGCCTCAGCACAGATACGCAGTATTTT

d_gene: TRBD1
abundance: -
j_gene: TRBJ1-2
v_gene: TRBV5-1
CDR3aa: CASSIRDSTTSDYTF
CDR3nt: TGCGCCAGCAGCATCCGGGACAGCACAACCTCTGACTACACCTTC

d_gene: -
abundance: once
j_gene: TRBJ2-1
v_gene: TRBV5-1
CDR3aa: CASSFSAVYNEQFF
CDR3nt: TGCGCCAGCAGCTTCAGCGCGGTATACAATGAGCAGTTCTTC

d_gene: TRBD2
abundance: -
j_gene: TRBJ2-2
v_gene: TRBV19
CDR3aa: CASSIWTSAAGELFF
CDR3nt: TGTGCCAGTAGTATATGGACTAGCGCGGCCGGGGAGCTGTTTTTT

d_gene: TRBD1
abundance: -
j_gene: TRBJ1-6
v_gene: TRBV18
CDR3aa: CASSPGQADGSPLHF
CDR3nt: TGTGCCAGCTCCCCGGGACAGGCCGATGGTTCACCCCTCCACTTT

d_gene: -
abundance: -
j_gene: TRBJ2-5
v_gene: TRBV5-1
CDR3aa: CASSYGRSGALQETQYF
CDR3nt: TGCGCCAGCAGCTATGGACGGTCAGGGGCCCTCCAAGAGACCCAGTACTTC

d_gene: TRBD2
abundance: -
j_gene: TRBJ2-2
v_gene: TRBV4-3
CDR3aa: CASSQAGTRPGELFF
CDR3nt: TGCGCCAGCAGCCAGGCCGGGACTAGACCCGGGGAGCTGTTTTTT

d_gene: -
abundance: -
j_gene: TRBJ1-4
v_gene: TRBV4-1
CDR3aa: CASSQAQINEKLFF
CDR3nt: TGCGCCAGCAGCCAAGCGCAGATTAATGAAAAACTGTTTTTT

d_gene: TRBD1
abundance: -
j_gene: TRBJ2-2
v_gene: TRBV6-1
CDR3aa: CASRGQGAIETGELFF
CDR3nt: TGTGCCAGCCGTGGACAGGGGGCAATTGAGACCGGGGAGCTGTTTTTT

d_gene: -
abundance: -
j_gene: TRBJ1-2
v_gene: TRBV7-9
CDR3aa: CASSSKTGSGSGYTF
CDR3nt: TGTGCCAGCAGCTCGAAAACAGGGTCCGGAAGTGGCTACACCTTC

d_gene: -
abundance: -
j_gene: TRBJ2-7
v_gene: TRBV7-3
CDR3aa: CASSPGGSDEQYF
CDR3nt: TGTGCCAGCAGCCCGGGGGGCAGCGACGAGCAGTACTTC

d_gene: -
abundance: -
j_gene: TRBJ2-7
v_gene: TRBV18
CDR3aa: CASSPGTYEQYF
CDR3nt: TGTGCCAGCTCCCCGGGGACCTACGAGCAGTACTTC

d_gene: -
abundance: -
j_gene: TRBJ1-4
v_gene: TRBV7-8
CDR3aa: CASSLEQGRVVGEKLFF
CDR3nt: TGTGCCAGCAGCTTAGAACAGGGAAGGGTAGTTGGTGAAAAACTGTTTTTT

d_gene: TRBD1
abundance: -
j_gene: TRBJ1-2
v_gene: TRBV4-1
CDR3aa: CASSQDDRDYGYTF
CDR3nt: TGCGCCAGCAGCCAAGACGACAGGGACTATGGCTACACCTTC

d_gene: TRBD1
abundance: -
j_gene: TRBJ2-1
v_gene: TRBV5-1
CDR3aa: CASSLARDSRYNEQFF
CDR3nt: TGCGCCAGCAGCTTGGCTCGGGACAGTCGGTACAATGAGCAGTTCTTC